This TCR beta chain is drawn from a study of chemoradiotherapy in HPV16-positive cancers. V was shortened by 1 base and J by 3 bases, with 14 bases between the two germline ends. CDR3 length equals 16 residues. Germline loops: CDR1 SGHNT, CDR2 YYREEE (reference sequence). Assay used: immunoSEQ multiplex PCR; TCRdb lists only in-frame clones, some missing. The sample records 2,500 to 3,500 clones, more than 70% being singletons. The sequenced sample was tumor tissue, obtained from a patient who underwent chemoradiotherapy. This sequence was found in a human donor with HPV-associated anogenital cancer. The chain is built from TRBV5-4 and TRBJ2-4; D is perhaps TRBD1 (5 bases). This CDR3 is CASSLSQGPNKNIQYF. CDR3 bases: TGTGCCAGCAGCTTGTCTCAGGGCCCCAACAAAAACATTCAGTACTTC.